The 5 T cell receptor beta chains below come from one sample, sequenced in a study of T cells in Graves' hyperthyroidism and ophthalmopathy. Amplification of TCR beta CDR3 regions was performed using RNA transcripts as template. Researchers ran a first-round RT-PCR on the TCR CDR3 using the HTBI primer set. Via MiXCR, TCRdb re-called the multiplex PCR reads, giving one row per CDR3 protein. This repertoire shows 390,000 or so distinct CDR3 sequences, around 15% found once; its top ten account for about 13%. The specimen sequenced was blood. All receptors derive from a man in his late teens or twenties with Graves' ophthalmopathy.

This clonotype came up a few times. The J gene is TRBJ1-2, the V gene TRBV19, with D unresolved. The V gene lost 4 bases and the J gene lost 8 bases, with 17 bases spanning the gap. CDR3 length: 14 residues. Germline assignment: CDR1 LNHDA and CDR2 SQIVND (reference sequence). In nucleotides, the CDR3 is TGTGCCAGTAGTACCAGCTCCGATCGGGTCGGCTACACCTTC. It specifies CASSTSSDRVGYTF.

This clonotype was counted at least ten times. The chain is built from TRBV20-1 and TRBJ2-7; 11 bases are a match to TRBD2. This CDR3 has 14 amino acids. With V trimmed by 3 bases and J by 11 bases, 12 bases remained unmatched. Germline-derived CDR1 and CDR2 are DFQATT and SNEGSKA (reference sequence). The CDR3 DNA reads TGCAGTGCTAGCGGAGCGGGACTAGCGGAAAAGGAGTACTTC. The encoded protein is CSASGAGLAEKEYF.

A word on this clonotype: This may come from a read error, since a much larger clone is one base off. The V gene is TRBV6-2 or TRBV6-3, the J gene TRBJ2-1; D might be TRBD2 (5 bases). TRBJ2-7 explains the end of the DNA better; the J call may be wrong. The germline V gene encodes CDR1 MNHEY and CDR2 SVGEGT. This CDR3 is built from 18 residues. CDR3 DNA: TGTGCCAGCAGTTACTCAGGGTCTAGCCCCATGCTATACAATGAGCAGTACTTC. Translating gives CASSYSGSSPMLYNEQYF.

This chain joins TRBV20-1 and TRBJ2-1; 13 nucleotides align to TRBD2. The trim removed 6 bases at V and 8 bases at J, leaving 10 bases unmatched. This CDR3 spans 15 amino acids. Germline V gene lookup returns CDR1 DFQATT and CDR2 SNEGSKA (reference sequence). The CDR3 DNA is TGCAGTGCCCCCCCCGCACTAGCGGGAGGGCATGAGCAGTTCTTC. Translation: CSAPPALAGGHEQFF.

This clonotype was observed many times. The CDR3 nucleotides are TGTGCCAGCAGCCCACTAGCGGCCCGGGGAGATACGCAGTATTTT. Protein: CASSPLAARGDTQYF. The chain has TRBV12-3 or TRBV12-4 and TRBJ2-3; 8 positions agree with TRBD2. Trimming took 6 bases from V and 5 from J; bases not matched to a gene: 10. The CDR3 extends over 15 amino acids.